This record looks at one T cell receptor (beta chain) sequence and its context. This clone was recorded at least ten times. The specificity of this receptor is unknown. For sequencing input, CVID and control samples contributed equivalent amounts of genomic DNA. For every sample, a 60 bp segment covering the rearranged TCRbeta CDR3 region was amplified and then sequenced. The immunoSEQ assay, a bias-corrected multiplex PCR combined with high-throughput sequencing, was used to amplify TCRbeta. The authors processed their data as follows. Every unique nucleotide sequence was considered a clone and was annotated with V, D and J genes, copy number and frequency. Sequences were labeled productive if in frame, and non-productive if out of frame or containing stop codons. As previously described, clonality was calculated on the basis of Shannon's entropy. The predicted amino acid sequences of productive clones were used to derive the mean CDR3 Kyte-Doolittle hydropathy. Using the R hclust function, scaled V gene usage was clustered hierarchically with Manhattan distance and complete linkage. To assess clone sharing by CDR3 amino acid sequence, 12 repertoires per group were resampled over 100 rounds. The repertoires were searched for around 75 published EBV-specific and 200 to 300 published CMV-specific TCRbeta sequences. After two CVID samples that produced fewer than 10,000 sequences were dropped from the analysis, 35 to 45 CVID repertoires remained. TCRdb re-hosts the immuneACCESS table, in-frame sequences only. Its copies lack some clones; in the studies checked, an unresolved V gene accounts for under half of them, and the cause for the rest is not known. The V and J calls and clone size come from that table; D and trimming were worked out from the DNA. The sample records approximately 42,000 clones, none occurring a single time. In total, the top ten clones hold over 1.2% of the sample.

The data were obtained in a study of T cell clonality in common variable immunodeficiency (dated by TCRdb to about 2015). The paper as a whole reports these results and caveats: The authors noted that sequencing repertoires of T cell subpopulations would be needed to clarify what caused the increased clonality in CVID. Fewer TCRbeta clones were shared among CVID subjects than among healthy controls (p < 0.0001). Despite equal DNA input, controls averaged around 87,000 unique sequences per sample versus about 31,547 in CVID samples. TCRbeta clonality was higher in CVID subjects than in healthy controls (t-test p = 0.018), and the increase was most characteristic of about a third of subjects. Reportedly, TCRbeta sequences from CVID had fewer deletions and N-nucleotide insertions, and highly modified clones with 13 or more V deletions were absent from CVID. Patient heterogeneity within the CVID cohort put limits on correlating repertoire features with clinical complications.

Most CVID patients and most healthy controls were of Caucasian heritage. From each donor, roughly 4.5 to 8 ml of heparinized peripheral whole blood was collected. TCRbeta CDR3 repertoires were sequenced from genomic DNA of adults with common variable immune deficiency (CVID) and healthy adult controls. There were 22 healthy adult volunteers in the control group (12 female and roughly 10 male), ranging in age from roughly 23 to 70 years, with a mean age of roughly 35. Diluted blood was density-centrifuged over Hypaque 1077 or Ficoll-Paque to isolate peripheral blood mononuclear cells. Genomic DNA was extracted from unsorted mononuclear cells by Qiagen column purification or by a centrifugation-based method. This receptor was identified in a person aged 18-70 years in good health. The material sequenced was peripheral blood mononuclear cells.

Here the CDR3 is given as CASSDSTASTDTQYF. The sequenced CDR3 bases are TGTGCCAGCAGTGACTCGACAGCTAGCACAGATACG. Recombination linked TRBV6-4 to TRBJ2-3; the D region possibly corresponds to TRBD1 (5 bases align). The read halts 3 residues ahead of the CDR3 end, with the missing end drawn from the germline J gene. The germline V gene specifies MRHNA as CDR1 and SNTAGT as CDR2. Taken from cysteine to phenylalanine, the CDR3 has 15 residues. The 36 bases shown cover part of the CDR3, and their frame starts at base 1. V sheds 0 bases and J sheds 0 bases, leaving 7 bases between their ends.